The T cell receptor (beta chain) under discussion was sequenced for a study of T-cell memory formation after mild COVID-19. Study conclusions and caveats: Clones shrinking between day 15 and 85 showed a balanced CD4/CD8 split, and those that grew later tilted toward CD4+.

TCRalpha and TCRbeta libraries used 5'RACE with constant-segment primers and UMIs. TCRdb used MiXCR to reprocess the 5' RACE reads, holding one entry per CDR3 protein. The sample has some 49,000 distinct CDR3 sequences; 27% are singletons. Turning to this clonotype: Its antigen is as yet unknown.

This CDR3 contains 14 residues. The V end lost 2 bases, the J end lost 2 bases, and 4 bases lay between the germline ends. Germline CDR1 is SGHVS and CDR2 is FNYEAQ. This rearrangement joins TRBV7-6 to TRBJ2-6, with D uncertain. This sequence originates from a man aged 18 to 29 who had mild COVID-19 (a few samples of this study predate the infection). Cell type and time point are not known. The sequencing input was PBMCs or a T cell subset sorted from them (not recorded which). CDR3 in amino acids: CASSLLTGANVLTF. CDR3 bases: TGTGCCAGCAGCTTATTAACTGGGGCCAACGTCCTGACTTTC.